These 28 T cell receptor beta chains were all obtained from the same sample, sequenced in a study of cytomegalovirus exposure and HLA in healthy donors. The PCR was carried out with 60 Vbeta primers and 13 Jbeta primers. Only in-frame clones appear in the TCRdb table, and some are missing; sequencing was by immunoSEQ multiplex PCR. The sample consists of about 98,000 clones, roughly 76% of them appearing once. The material sequenced was PBMCs. These receptors originate from a female donor in good health and CMV-seronegative.

The rearrangement joins TRBV7-3 to TRBJ2-2, with 8 bases matching TRBD2. V lost 6 bases and J lost 5; bases outside the gene matches: 2. The CDR3 length is 13 residues. CDR1 and CDR2 from the germline V gene are SGHTA and FQGTGA. The CDR3 coding sequence is TGTGCCAGCAGACCGGGGGGGACCGGGGAGCTGTTTTTT. This encodes CASRPGGTGELFF.

On this clone itself: The same CDR3 can be traced to other DNA sequences in this sample. V gene TRBV30 combines with J gene TRBJ2-7; D is unresolved. This CDR3 contains 12 residues. The germline CDR1 and CDR2 sequences are GTSNPN and SVGIG (reference sequence). V was trimmed by 0 bases and J by 2 bases, leaving 5 bases between them. Here the CDR3 reads CAWSVGAYEQYF. CDR3 DNA: TGTGCCTGGAGTGTAGGAGCCTACGAGCAGTACTTC.

The J gene is TRBJ1-5, the V gene TRBV27; no clear D. This CDR3 contains 13 residues. V shed 11 bases and J shed 5 bases, with 16 bases lying between them. CDR1 MNHEY and CDR2 SMNVEV come from the germline V gene (reference sequence). The CDR3 nucleotides are TGTGCCGTGGGAGGGAGCCGCCATCAGCCCCAGCATTTT. Residues: CAVGGSRHQPQHF.

This clone occurred once. J is TRBJ2-7 and V is TRBV30, with D unresolved. Germline CDR1 is GTSNPN and CDR2 is SVGIG (reference sequence). Trimming took off 4 bases at V and 3 bases at J, with 7 bases between the two ends. The CDR3 is 11 residues long. In nucleotides, the CDR3 is TGTGCCTGGACGTCGGGCTACGAGCAGTACTTC. It codes for CAWTSGYEQYF.

This chain connects TRBV5-6 to TRBJ1-5; 7 nucleotides line up with TRBD1. Germline-derived CDR1 and CDR2 are SGHDT and YYEEEE. Unmatched junction bases numbered 10, after V lost 1 base and J lost 6 bases. This CDR3 has 16 amino acids. CDR3 loop: CASSLFVDRVGQPQHF. DNA of the CDR3: TGTGCCAGCAGCTTGTTTGTAGACAGGGTCGGTCAGCCCCAGCATTTT.

Points on this clone: Other DNA sequences in the sample encode the same CDR3. This chain joins TRBV10-3 and TRBJ2-7; perhaps TRBD1 as D (5 bases). There are 12 residues in the CDR3. Trimming pared 6 bases from V and 3 bases from J, leaving 9 bases between. The V gene's germline CDR1 is ENHRY and CDR2 SYGVKD. The CDR3, as DNA: TGTGCCATCAGGACAGAAAACTACGAGCAGTACTTC. It specifies CAIRTENYEQYF.

The chain recombines TRBV9 with TRBJ1-1; D is undetermined. The CDR3 runs 13 residues. Germline V gives CDR1 SGDLS, CDR2 YYNGEE. The V end lost 0 bases, the J end lost 5 bases, and 8 bases lay between the germline ends. The CDR3 nucleotides read TGTGCCAGCAGCGTAGTTGGTCAGACTGAAGCTTTCTTT. Translated, it gives CASSVVGQTEAFF.

CDR3 DNA sequence: TGTGCCAGCCCCGGACTAGCGGACTCCTACGAGCAGTACTTC. Its translation is CASPGLADSYEQYF. The rearrangement joins TRBV2 to TRBJ2-7; 10 positions agree with TRBD2. The CDR3 contains 14 residues. Germline-derived CDR1 and CDR2 are SNHLY and FYNNEI. Trimming cost V 8 bases and J 0 bases; bases outside gene matches: 4.

The gene calls are TRBV7-6 and TRBJ2-7; the D gene is possibly TRBD1 (5 bases). V was cut by 5 bases and J by 3 bases, with 14 bases left in between. Looked up from germline, CDR1 is SGHVS and CDR2 is FNYEAQ. The CDR3 spans 14 residues. CDR3 residues: CASSADDSIYEQYF. In DNA form, the CDR3 reads TGTGCCAGCAGCGCCGACGACAGCATCTACGAGCAGTACTTC. Drawing the rest from reference TRBV7-6 and TRBJ2-7, the complete variable domain is GAGVSQSPRYKVTKRGQDVALRCDPISGHVSLYWYRQALGQGPEFLTYFNYEAQQDKSGLPNDRFSAERPEGSISTLTIQRTEQRDSAMYRCASSADDSIYEQYFGPGTRLTVT.

V and J are TRBV5-1 and TRBJ2-3, with 12 bases lining up with TRBD2. After removal of 0 bases from V and 2 bases from J, the junction contained 1 base not matched to a gene. CDR1 and CDR2 from the germline V gene are SGHRS and YFSETQ. This CDR3 has 16 amino acids. The CDR3 here is CASSLGLAGATDTQYF. CDR3 coding DNA: TGCGCCAGCAGCTTGGGACTAGCGGGGGCCACAGATACGCAGTATTTT.

The chain recombines TRBV11-3 with TRBJ1-1; no reliable D call. Germline V gene data show CDR1 as SGHNT and CDR2 as YENEEA. This CDR3 has 13 residues. The germline V and J ends were trimmed by 4 bases and 1 base, with 7 bases remaining between them. The CDR3 protein is CASSSLGNTEAFF. CDR3 DNA sequence: TGTGCCAGCAGCTCGCTAGGGAACACTGAAGCTTTCTTT.

The chain recombines TRBV5-6 with TRBJ1-3; 9 bases align to TRBD1. With V trimmed by 3 bases and J by 3 bases, 7 bases remained unmatched. This CDR3 has 16 amino acids. The V gene's germline CDR1 is SGHDT and CDR2 YYEEEE. The CDR3 loop reads CASSWAPGQGGNTIYF. In DNA, the CDR3 is TGTGCCAGCAGCTGGGCCCCGGGACAGGGTGGAAACACCATATATTTT.

The rearrangement links TRBV25-1 to TRBJ1-2; D is unclear. The CDR3 has 13 amino acids. In germline, CDR1 is MGHDK, CDR2 SYGVNS. The V gene lost 5 bases and the J gene lost 7 bases, with 14 bases spanning the gap. Here the CDR3 DNA reads TGTGCCAGCAGTCCTCCCCAGGCTTCTGGCTACACCTTC. This sequence encodes CASSPPQASGYTF.

The genes are TRBV4-2 and TRBJ2-7; 9 bases are a match to TRBD2. The CDR3 spans 15 residues. Per germline, CDR1 LGHNA and CDR2 YNFKEQ. V shed 1 base and J 4 bases; nucleotides not matched to a gene: 5. The CDR3 sequence: CASSQGGAGGYEQYF. For the CDR3, the DNA is TGTGCCAGCAGCCAAGGGGGAGCGGGAGGTTACGAGCAGTACTTC.

The DNA for the CDR3 is TGTGCCAGCAGTGAAACAGGGCACCAGCCCCAGCATTTT. It specifies CASSETGHQPQHF. V and J are TRBV6-1 and TRBJ1-5; a possible D gene is TRBD1 (6 bases). Germline-derived CDR1 and CDR2 are MNHNS and SASEGT. The ends were cut back, 2 bases at V and 7 bases at J, with 9 bases in the middle. The CDR3 runs 13 residues.

This clone occurred once. The chain joins TRBV7-6 to TRBJ2-1, with TRBD2 identical over 9 bases. CDR1 is SGHVS and CDR2 is FNYEAQ in the germline V gene. This CDR3 has 15 amino acids. J gave up 5 bases and V 5 bases, and 7 bases lay outside the gene matches. In nucleotides, the CDR3 is TGTGCCAGCAGCCCTCGGGCGGGGGGGCACAATGAGCAGTTCTTC. It codes for CASSPRAGGHNEQFF.

The chain uses TRBV14 and TRBJ1-1; 12 nucleotides align to TRBD1. The V and J ends lost 8 bases and 4 bases, in that order; junction bases with no gene match: 14. The CDR3 has 17 amino acids. Germline values: CDR1 SGHDN, CDR2 FVKESK. CDR3 coding DNA: TGTGCCAGCTTAAAGGGGGGACAGGGGGCGCGGAGCACTGAAGCTTTCTTT. This translates into CASLKGGQGARSTEAFF.

V is TRBV6-6 and J is TRBJ1-5; tentative D call: TRBD1 (5 bases). Between the trimmed V and J ends, which lost 6 bases and 6 bases, there was a span of 12 bases. Germline V gene data show CDR1 as MNHNY and CDR2 as SVGAGI (reference sequence). The CDR3 is made up of 13 amino acids. The CDR3 here is CASRPEGAQPQHF. In DNA, the CDR3 is TGTGCCAGCAGGCCGGAAGGGGCTCAGCCCCAGCATTTT.

The V call is TRBV30, the J call TRBJ2-5; 9 bases line up with TRBD2. With 1 base clipped from V and 4 bases from J, the junction kept 4 bases outside the gene matches. The CDR3 is 14 amino acids. Germline V gene data show CDR1 as GTSNPN and CDR2 as SVGIG (reference sequence). In DNA form, the CDR3 reads TGTGCCTGGAGTGCGGGACTAGCCGCAGAGACCCAGTACTTC. Translated, it gives CAWSAGLAAETQYF.

This clone was recorded a few times. The rearrangement joins TRBV5-5 to TRBJ2-7; TRBD2 aligns across 7 bases. CDR3 length: 13 residues. Unmatched junction bases numbered 6, after V lost 4 bases and J lost 5 bases. Germline V lookup: CDR1 SGHKS, CDR2 YYEKEE (reference sequence). CDR3 residues: CASSPSGGNEQYF. CDR3 nucleotide sequence: TGTGCCAGCAGCCCCTCCGGGGGGAACGAGCAGTACTTC.

The chain combines TRBV27 with TRBJ1-2; TRBD1 agrees at 8 bases. Germline V gene sequence: CDR1 MNHEY, CDR2 SMNVEV (reference sequence). The CDR3 runs 14 residues. The trim removed 6 bases at V and 7 bases at J, leaving 10 bases unmatched. The CDR3 protein is CASRELGTGGGYTF. As DNA, the CDR3 is TGTGCCAGCAGGGAATTAGGGACAGGAGGTGGCTACACCTTC.

The chain links TRBV6-5 to TRBJ2-7; D not certain. The CDR3 totals 13 residues. V was clipped by 5 bases and J by 5 bases, with 13 bases between them. Germline values: CDR1 MNHEY, CDR2 SVGAGI. The CDR3 DNA follows: TGTGCCAGCAGTAAGCCATTATCCCACGAGCAGTACTTC. It translates to CASSKPLSHEQYF.

J is TRBJ2-7 and V is TRBV27; 16 nucleotides line up with TRBD2. The germline CDR1 and CDR2 sequences are MNHEY and SMNVEV (reference sequence). Trimming cost V 6 bases and J 0 bases; bases outside gene matches: 8. CDR3 length: 18 amino acids. CDR3 in amino acids: CASRTSGTSGRASYEQYF. CDR3 bases: TGTGCCAGCAGAACCTCCGGGACTAGCGGGAGGGCCTCCTACGAGCAGTACTTC.

This clone was counted between two and nine times. The rearrangement uses TRBV29-1 and TRBJ1-3; D is unclear. Germline loops: CDR1 SQVTM, CDR2 ANQGSEA. Trimming took 6 bases from V and 3 from J, leaving 9 bases between them. The CDR3 is 12 residues long. The CDR3 DNA sequence: TGCAGCGTAGGAGATTATGGAAACACCATATATTTT. This codes for CSVGDYGNTIYF.

This rearrangement joins TRBV9 to TRBJ1-5, with D uncertain. This CDR3 is built from 14 residues. V gave up 0 bases and J gave up 6 bases, with 10 bases separating them. CDR1 and CDR2 (germline): SGDLS, YYNGEE. The CDR3 loop is CASSVGGIGQPQHF. In nucleotides, the CDR3 is TGTGCCAGCAGCGTAGGAGGGATAGGTCAGCCCCAGCATTTT.

The genes are TRBV29-1 and TRBJ2-5, with TRBD1 as a possible D gene (6 bases). This CDR3 spans 13 amino acids. The V gene lost 5 bases and the J gene lost 4 bases, with 14 bases spanning the gap. CDR1 is SQVTM and CDR2 is ANQGSEA in the germline V gene. The CDR3 is CSVPARGGETQYF. CDR3 coding DNA: TGCAGCGTTCCCGCCAGGGGCGGAGAGACCCAGTACTTC.

This clone has more than one count but fewer than ten. The rearrangement joins TRBV4-1 to TRBJ2-1; 8 positions match TRBD2. The CDR3 totals 16 residues. Germline CDR1 MGHRA, CDR2 YSYEKL. After removal of 0 bases from V and 0 bases from J, the junction contained 1 base not matched to a gene. The CDR3 protein is CASSQDGGASYNEQFF. DNA of the CDR3: TGCGCCAGCAGCCAAGACGGGGGGGCCTCCTACAATGAGCAGTTCTTC.

This clone was recorded a few times. The chain carries TRBV18 and TRBJ2-2; TRBD2 matches 11 bases. The germline V gene has CDR1 KGHSH and CDR2 LQKENI. Unmatched junction bases numbered 0, after V lost 0 bases and J lost 3 bases. This CDR3 is 16 amino acids long. The CDR3 region has the DNA TGTGCCAGCTCACCACCGGGACTAGCGGACACCGGGGAGCTGTTTTTT. This sequence encodes CASSPPGLADTGELFF.